Sequencing of this TCR beta chain was carried out in a study of CD8 T cells in ankylosing spondylitis. Whole-study results and caveats: Earlier literature documents some of the motif variants in reactive arthritis synovial fluid and blood. Significantly higher representation of disease-linked clones was reported for matched ankylosing spondylitis synovial fluid. It appeared that ankylosing spondylitis blood was characterized by a TCR beta motif of several highly homologous variants.

Construction of TCR beta libraries was performed using quantitative 5'-RACE with molecular barcodes. TCRdb processed the 5' RACE reads anew with MiXCR; each CDR3 protein has one entry. The table lists approximately 350,000 distinct CDR3 sequences, 20% to 25% of them singletons. A word on this clonotype: No antigen is known for it.

The CDR3 is made up of 15 amino acids. J lost 5 bases, V lost 8 bases, and 11 bases had no gene match. The germline V gene has CDR1 MNHNS and CDR2 SASEGT. The specimen was blood, either unsorted or a sorted T cell fraction (not recorded which). The sequence derives from a male donor with ankylosing spondylitis or in good health (not recorded which). This chain connects TRBV6-1 to TRBJ2-5; 10 nucleotides match TRBD2. CDR3 nucleotide sequence: TGTGCCAGCGGAGGAAGCGGGGGGGCCTTTGAGACCCAGTACTTC. Translating it yields CASGGSGGAFETQYF.